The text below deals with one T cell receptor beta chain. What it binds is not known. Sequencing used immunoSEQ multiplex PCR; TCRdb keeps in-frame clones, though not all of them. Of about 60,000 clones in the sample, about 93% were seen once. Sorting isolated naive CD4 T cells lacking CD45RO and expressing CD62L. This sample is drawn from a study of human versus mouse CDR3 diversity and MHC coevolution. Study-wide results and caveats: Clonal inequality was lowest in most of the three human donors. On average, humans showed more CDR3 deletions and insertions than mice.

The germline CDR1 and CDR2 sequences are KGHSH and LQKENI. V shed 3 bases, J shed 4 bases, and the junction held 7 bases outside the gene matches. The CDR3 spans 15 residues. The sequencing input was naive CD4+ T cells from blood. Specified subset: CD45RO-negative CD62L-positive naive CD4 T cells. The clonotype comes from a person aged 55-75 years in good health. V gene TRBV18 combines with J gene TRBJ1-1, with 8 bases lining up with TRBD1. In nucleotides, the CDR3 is TGTGCCAGCTCACCTGTTACAGGGGGAGGCACTGAAGCTTTCTTT. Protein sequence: CASSPVTGGGTEAFF.